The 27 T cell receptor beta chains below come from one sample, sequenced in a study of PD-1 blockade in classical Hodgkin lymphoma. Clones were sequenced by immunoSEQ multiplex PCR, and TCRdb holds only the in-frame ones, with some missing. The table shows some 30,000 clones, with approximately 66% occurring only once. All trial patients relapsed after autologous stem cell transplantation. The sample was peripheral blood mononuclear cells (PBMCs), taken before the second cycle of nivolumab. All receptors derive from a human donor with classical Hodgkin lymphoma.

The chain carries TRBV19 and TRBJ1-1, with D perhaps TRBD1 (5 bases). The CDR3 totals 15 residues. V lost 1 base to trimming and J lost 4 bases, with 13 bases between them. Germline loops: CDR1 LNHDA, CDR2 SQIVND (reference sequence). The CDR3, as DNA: TGTGCCAGTAGTATAGTGGGTTTTGGGGGCACTGAAGCTTTCTTT. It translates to CASSIVGFGGTEAFF.

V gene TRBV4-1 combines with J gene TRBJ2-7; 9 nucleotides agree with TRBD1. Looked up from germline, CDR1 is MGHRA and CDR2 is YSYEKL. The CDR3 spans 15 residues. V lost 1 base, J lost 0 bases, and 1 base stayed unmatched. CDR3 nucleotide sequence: TGCGCCAGCAGCCAAGGGACAGGGGCCTCCTACGAGCAGTACTTC. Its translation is CASSQGTGASYEQYF.

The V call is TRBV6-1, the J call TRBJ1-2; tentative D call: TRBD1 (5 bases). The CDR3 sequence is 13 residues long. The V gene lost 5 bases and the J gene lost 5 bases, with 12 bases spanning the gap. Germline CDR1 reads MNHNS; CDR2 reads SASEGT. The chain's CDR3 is CASSSWRTYGYTF. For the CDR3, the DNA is TGTGCCAGCAGTTCGTGGAGGACATATGGCTACACCTTC.

As DNA, the CDR3 is TGTGCCAGCAGGACAGGAAACAACTATGGCTACACCTTC. It yields the protein CASRTGNNYGYTF. The chain has TRBV6-5 and TRBJ1-2, with a weak D call TRBD1 (6 bases). This CDR3 is 13 amino acids long. V lost 6 bases to trimming and J lost 2 bases, with 10 bases between them. Germline V gene lookup returns CDR1 MNHEY and CDR2 SVGAGI.

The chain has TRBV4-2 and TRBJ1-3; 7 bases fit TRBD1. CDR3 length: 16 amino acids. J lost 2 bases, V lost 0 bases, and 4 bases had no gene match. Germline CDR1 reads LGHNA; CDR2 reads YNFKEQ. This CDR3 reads CASSQDSGTAGNTIYF. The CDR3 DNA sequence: TGTGCCAGCAGCCAAGATAGCGGGACAGCTGGAAACACCATATATTTT.

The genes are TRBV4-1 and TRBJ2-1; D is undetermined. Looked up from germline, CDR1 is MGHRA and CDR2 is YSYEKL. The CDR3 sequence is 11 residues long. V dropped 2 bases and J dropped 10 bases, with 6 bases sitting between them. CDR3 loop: CASSQRQEQFF. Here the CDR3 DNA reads TGCGCCAGCAGCCAACGTCAGGAGCAGTTCTTC.

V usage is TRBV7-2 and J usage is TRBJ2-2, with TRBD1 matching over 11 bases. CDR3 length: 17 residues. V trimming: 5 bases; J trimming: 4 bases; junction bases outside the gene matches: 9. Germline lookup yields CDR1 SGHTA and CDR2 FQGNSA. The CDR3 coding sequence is TGTGCCAGCAGCCTACGTGGACAGGGGGCCAGCACCGGGGAGCTGTTTTTT. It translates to CASSLRGQGASTGELFF. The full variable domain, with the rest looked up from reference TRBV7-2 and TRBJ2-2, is GAGVSQSPSNKVTEKGKDVELRCDPISGHTALYWYRQSLGQGLEFLIYFQGNSAPDKSGLPSDRFSAERTGGSVSTLTIQRTQQEDSAVYLCASSLRGQGASTGELFFGEGSRLTVL.

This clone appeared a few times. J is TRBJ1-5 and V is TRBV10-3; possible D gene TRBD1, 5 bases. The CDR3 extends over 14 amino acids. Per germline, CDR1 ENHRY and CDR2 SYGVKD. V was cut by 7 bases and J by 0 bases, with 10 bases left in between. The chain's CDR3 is CAIKGANSNQPQHF. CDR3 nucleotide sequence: TGTGCCATCAAAGGGGCAAATAGCAATCAGCCCCAGCATTTT.

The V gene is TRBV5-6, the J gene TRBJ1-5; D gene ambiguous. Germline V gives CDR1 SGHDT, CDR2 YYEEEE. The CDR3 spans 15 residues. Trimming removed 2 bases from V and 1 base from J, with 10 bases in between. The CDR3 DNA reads TGTGCCAGCAGCTTCGCCGGTATCAGCAATCAGCCCCAGCATTTT. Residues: CASSFAGISNQPQHF. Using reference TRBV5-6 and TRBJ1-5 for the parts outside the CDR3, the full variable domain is DAGVTQSPTHLIKTRGQQVTLRCSPKSGHDTVSWYQQALGQGPQFIFQYYEEEERQRGNFPDRFSGHQFPNYSSELNVNALLLGDSALYLCASSFAGISNQPQHFGDGTRLSIL.

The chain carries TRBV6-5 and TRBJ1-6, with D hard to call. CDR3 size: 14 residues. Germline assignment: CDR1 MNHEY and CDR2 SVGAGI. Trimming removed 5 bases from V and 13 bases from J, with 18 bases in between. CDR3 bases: TGTGCCAGCAGTAGCCTTCCAGCAGCTCTCCCCCTCCACTTT. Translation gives CASSSLPAALPLHF.

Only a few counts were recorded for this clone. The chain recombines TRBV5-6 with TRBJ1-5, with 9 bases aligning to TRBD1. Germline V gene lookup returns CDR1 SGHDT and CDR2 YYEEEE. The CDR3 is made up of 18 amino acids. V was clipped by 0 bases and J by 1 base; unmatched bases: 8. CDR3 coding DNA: TGTGCCAGCAGCTTGGGAAAGGGGACAGGGCTGAGCAATCAGCCCCAGCATTTT. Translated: CASSLGKGTGLSNQPQHF.

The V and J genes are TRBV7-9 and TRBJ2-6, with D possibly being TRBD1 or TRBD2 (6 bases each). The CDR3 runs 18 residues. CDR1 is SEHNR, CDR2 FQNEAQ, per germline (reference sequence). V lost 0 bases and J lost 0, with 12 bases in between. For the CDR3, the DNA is TGTGCCAGCAGCTTAGCAGGAGGGGACAACTCTGGGGCCAACGTCCTGACTTTC. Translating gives CASSLAGGDNSGANVLTF. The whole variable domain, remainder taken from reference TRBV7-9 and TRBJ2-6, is DTGVSQNPRHKITKRGQNVTFRCDPISEHNRLYWYRQTLGQGPEFLTYFQNEAQLEKSRLLSDRFSAERPKGSFSTLEIQRTEQGDSAMYLCASSLAGGDNSGANVLTFGAGSRLTVL.

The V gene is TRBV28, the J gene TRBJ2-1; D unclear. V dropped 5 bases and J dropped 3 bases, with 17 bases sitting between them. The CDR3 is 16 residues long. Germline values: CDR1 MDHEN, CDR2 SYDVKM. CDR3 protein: CASSPEVIGNYNEQFF. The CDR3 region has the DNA TGTGCCAGCAGTCCGGAAGTAATCGGCAACTACAATGAGCAGTTCTTC.

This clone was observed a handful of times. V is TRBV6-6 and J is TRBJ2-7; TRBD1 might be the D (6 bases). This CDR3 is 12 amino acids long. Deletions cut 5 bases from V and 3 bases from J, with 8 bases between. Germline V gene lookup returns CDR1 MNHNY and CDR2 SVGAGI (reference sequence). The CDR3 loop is CASSTGYYEQYV. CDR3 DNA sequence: TGTGCCAGCAGTACAGGGTACTACGAGCAGTACGTC.

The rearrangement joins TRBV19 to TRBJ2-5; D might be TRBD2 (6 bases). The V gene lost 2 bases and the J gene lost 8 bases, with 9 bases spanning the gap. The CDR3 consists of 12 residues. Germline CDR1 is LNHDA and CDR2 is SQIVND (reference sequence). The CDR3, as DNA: TGTGCCAGTAGTATAAGCGCGGGAACCCAGTACTTC. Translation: CASSISAGTQYF.

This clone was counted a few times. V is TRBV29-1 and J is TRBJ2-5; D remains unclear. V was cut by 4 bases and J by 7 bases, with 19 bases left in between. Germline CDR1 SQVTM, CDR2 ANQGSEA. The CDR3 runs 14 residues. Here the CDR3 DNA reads TGCAGCGTTGCCACGACGGTCGAGAGTGGGACCCAGTACTTC. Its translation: CSVATTVESGTQYF.

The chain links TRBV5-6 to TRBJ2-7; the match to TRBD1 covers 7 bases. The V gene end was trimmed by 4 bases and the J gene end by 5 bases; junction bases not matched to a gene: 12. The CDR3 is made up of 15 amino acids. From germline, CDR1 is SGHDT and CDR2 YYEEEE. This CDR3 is CASSQPTGARDEQYF. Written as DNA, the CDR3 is TGTGCCAGCAGCCAGCCAACAGGGGCTAGGGACGAGCAGTACTTC.

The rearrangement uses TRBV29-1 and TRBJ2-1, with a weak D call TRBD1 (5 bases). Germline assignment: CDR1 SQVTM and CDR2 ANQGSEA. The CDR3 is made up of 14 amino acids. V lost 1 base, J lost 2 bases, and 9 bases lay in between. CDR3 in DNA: TGCAGCGTTGAAGCAGGGCACACCTACAATGAGCAGTTCTTC. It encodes CSVEAGHTYNEQFF.

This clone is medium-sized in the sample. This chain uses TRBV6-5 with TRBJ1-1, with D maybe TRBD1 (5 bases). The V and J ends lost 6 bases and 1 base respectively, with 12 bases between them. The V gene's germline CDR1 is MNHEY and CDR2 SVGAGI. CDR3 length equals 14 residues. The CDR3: CASSPQGPNTEAFF. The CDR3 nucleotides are TGTGCCAGCAGCCCTCAGGGCCCGAACACTGAAGCTTTCTTT.

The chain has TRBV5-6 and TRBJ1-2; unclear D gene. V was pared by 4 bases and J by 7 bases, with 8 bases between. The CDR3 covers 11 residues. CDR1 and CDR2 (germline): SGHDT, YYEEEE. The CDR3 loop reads CASSTDGGYTF. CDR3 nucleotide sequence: TGTGCCAGCAGCACGGACGGTGGCTACACCTTC.

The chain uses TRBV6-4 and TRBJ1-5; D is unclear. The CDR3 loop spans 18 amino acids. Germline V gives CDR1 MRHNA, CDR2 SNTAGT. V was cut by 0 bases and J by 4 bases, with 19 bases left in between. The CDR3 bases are TGTGCCAGCAGTGACTCGATTAGCGGGAAAATAACGAATCAGCCCCAGCATTTT. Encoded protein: CASSDSISGKITNQPQHF.

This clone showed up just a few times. The CDR3 DNA is TGTGCCAGCAGTTTAACCGCCCCGTACCAGATCAACACTGAAGCTTTCTTT. Translating gives CASSLTAPYQINTEAFF. The V and J genes are TRBV27 and TRBJ1-1; D call uncertain. The length of the CDR3 is 17 residues. CDR1 is MNHEY, CDR2 SMNVEV, per germline (reference sequence). V lost 2 bases and J lost 2, with 18 bases in between.

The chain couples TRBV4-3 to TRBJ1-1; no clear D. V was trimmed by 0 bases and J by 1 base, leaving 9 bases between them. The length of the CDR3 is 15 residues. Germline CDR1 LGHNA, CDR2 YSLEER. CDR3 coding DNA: TGCGCCAGCAGCCAAGACGGTATGGAGAACACTGAAGCTTTCTTT. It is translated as CASSQDGMENTEAFF.

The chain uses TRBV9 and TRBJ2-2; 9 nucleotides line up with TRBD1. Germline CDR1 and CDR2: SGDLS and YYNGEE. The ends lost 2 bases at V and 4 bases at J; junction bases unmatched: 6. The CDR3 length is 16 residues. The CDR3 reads CASSVTGTGFTGELFF. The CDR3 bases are TGTGCCAGCAGCGTGACCGGGACAGGGTTCACCGGGGAGCTGTTTTTT.

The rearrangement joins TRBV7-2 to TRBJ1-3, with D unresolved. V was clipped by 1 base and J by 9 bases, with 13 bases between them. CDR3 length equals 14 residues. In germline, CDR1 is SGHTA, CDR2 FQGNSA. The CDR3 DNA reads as TGTGCCAGCAGCTTAGGAGGAATGGGCGCCACCATATATTTT. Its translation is CASSLGGMGATIYF.

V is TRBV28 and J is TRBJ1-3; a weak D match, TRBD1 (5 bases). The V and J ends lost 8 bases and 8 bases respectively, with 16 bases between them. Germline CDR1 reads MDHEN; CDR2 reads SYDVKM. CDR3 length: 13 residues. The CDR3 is CASDRGPWDTIYF. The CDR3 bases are TGTGCCAGCGATAGGGGACCTTGGGACACCATATATTTT.

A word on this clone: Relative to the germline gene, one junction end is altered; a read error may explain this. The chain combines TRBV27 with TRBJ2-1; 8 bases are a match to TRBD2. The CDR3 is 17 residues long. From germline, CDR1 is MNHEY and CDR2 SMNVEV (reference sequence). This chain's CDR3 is CAGSFPGRGGSYNEQFF. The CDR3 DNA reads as TGTGCCGGCAGTTTCCCCGGGAGGGGGGGCTCCTACAATGAGCAGTTCTTC.